This entry lists 23 T cell receptor beta chains sequenced from one sample in a study of T cell responses to AZD1222 COVID-19 vaccine. Produced via immunoSEQ multiplex PCR; TCRdb's table is partial and in-frame only. The sample yields approximately 100,000 clones, 92% seen once. The sequencing used peripheral blood, collected on day 0 of AZD1222 vaccination. The receptors come from an adult in good health.

CDR3 DNA: TGTGCCAGCCACCCGACAGGGGGAAATTCACCCCTCCACTTT. Translated: CASHPTGGNSPLHF. The gene calls are TRBV2 and TRBJ1-6; 9 bases align to TRBD1. The V gene end was trimmed by 8 bases and the J gene end by 7 bases; junction bases not matched to a gene: 6. CDR3 length equals 14 residues. The germline gives CDR1 SNHLY, CDR2 FYNNEI.

The rearrangement links TRBV7-9 to TRBJ1-1, with D perhaps matching TRBD1 (6 bases). This CDR3 is 13 amino acids long. Germline lookup yields CDR1 SEHNR and CDR2 FQNEAQ (reference sequence). V was pared by 5 bases and J by 8 bases, with 15 bases between. In DNA form, the CDR3 reads TGTGCCAGCAGCCCCAGGGGAATCCCCGAAGCTTTCTTT. Protein: CASSPRGIPEAFF.

This chain joins TRBV7-2 and TRBJ1-6; TRBD1 matches 8 bases. There are 14 residues in the CDR3. Germline CDR1 is SGHTA and CDR2 is FQGNSA. J gave up 10 bases and V 3 bases, and 5 bases lay outside the gene matches. This CDR3 reads CASSFRQGTSPLHF. In nucleotides, the CDR3 is TGTGCCAGCAGCTTCCGACAGGGGACCTCACCCCTCCACTTT.

The chain recombines TRBV7-2 with TRBJ2-3; 11 bases are a match to TRBD2. Looked up from germline, CDR1 is SGHTA and CDR2 is FQGNSA. The CDR3 is made up of 16 amino acids. With V trimmed by 1 base and J by 6 bases, 6 bases remained unmatched. The CDR3 coding sequence is TGTGCCAGCAGCTTAGTGTCTAGCGGGAGGAGGGATACGCAGTATTTT. This gives the protein CASSLVSSGRRDTQYF.

On this clone: Other nucleotide sequences from this sample produce the same CDR3. This chain links TRBV28 with TRBJ1-4; D is perhaps TRBD1 (6 bases). This CDR3 has 13 amino acids. Germline V gene sequence: CDR1 MDHEN, CDR2 SYDVKM. Trimming shortened V by 8 bases and J by 0 bases, and 7 bases separated the two germline ends. CDR3 in DNA: TGTGCCAGCGGGGGCGCAACTAATGAAAAACTGTTTTTT. Amino acid sequence: CASGGATNEKLFF.

This chain connects TRBV4-3 to TRBJ2-1; 8 bases agree with TRBD2. Germline V gene sequence: CDR1 LGHNA, CDR2 YSLEER. The CDR3 totals 14 residues. With V trimmed by 1 base and J by 8 bases, 4 bases remained unmatched. CDR3 region: CASSQGLALDEQFF. The CDR3 DNA is TGCGCCAGCAGCCAAGGACTAGCGTTAGATGAGCAGTTCTTC.

The DNA of the CDR3 is TGTGCCAGCAGCGAACCCCTGCAGTTAGAGACCCAGTACTTC. It codes for CASSEPLQLETQYF. The rearrangement uses TRBV9 and TRBJ2-5; D gene uncertain. The V gene's germline CDR1 is SGDLS and CDR2 YYNGEE. The CDR3 contains 14 residues. Trimming removed 3 bases from V and 4 bases from J, with 13 bases in between.

This chain joins TRBV5-6 and TRBJ2-5; 9 nucleotides align to TRBD1. The CDR3 runs to 14 residues. Trimming took 2 bases from V and 4 from J; bases not matched to a gene: 3. Per the germline V gene, CDR1 is SGHDT and CDR2 is YYEEEE. The CDR3 nucleotides are TGTGCCAGCAGCTTTGGACAGGGGCTAGAGACCCAGTACTTC. Protein: CASSFGQGLETQYF.

The chain carries TRBV7-2 and TRBJ2-1; either TRBD1 or TRBD2 may fit D (6 bases each). Per the germline V gene, CDR1 is SGHTA and CDR2 is FQGNSA. Trimming removed 0 bases at V and 9 bases at J, with 9 bases between. The CDR3 has 13 residues. CDR3 sequence (DNA): TGTGCCAGCAGCTTAGCGGGGGGCGTTGAGCAGTTCTTC. Its translation is CASSLAGGVEQFF.

The CDR3 spells CASSTSGLSGGRDEQYF. The CDR3 bases are TGTGCCAGTAGTACCTCGGGACTCAGCGGGGGGCGGGACGAGCAGTACTTC. The chain links TRBV19 to TRBJ2-7; TRBD2 agrees at 9 bases. This CDR3 is built from 17 residues. CDR1 and CDR2 (germline): LNHDA, SQIVND (reference sequence). Trimming at V came to 4 bases and at J to 5 bases, leaving 15 bases not matched to a gene.

This clone appeared once. The chain uses TRBV3-1 (or the pseudogene TRBV3-2) and TRBJ1-1; unclear D gene. The CDR3 extends over 14 amino acids. Germline CDR1 reads LGHDT; CDR2 reads YNNKEL (reference sequence). V lost 2 bases to trimming and J lost 7 bases, with 14 bases between them. The CDR3 spells CASSQMPTSDEAFF. CDR3 DNA sequence: TGTGCCAGCAGCCAAATGCCTACTTCGGATGAAGCTTTCTTT.

This rearrangement joins TRBV19 to TRBJ1-4; D not certain. The CDR3 has 14 residues. Trimming cost V 0 bases and J 9 bases, with 11 bases left between them. Germline V lookup: CDR1 LNHDA, CDR2 SQIVND (reference sequence). CDR3 coding DNA: TGTGCCAGTAGTATAGATCTGGGCGGACAAAAACTGTTTTTT. Protein: CASSIDLGGQKLFF.

The rearrangement uses TRBV3-1 (or the pseudogene TRBV3-2) and TRBJ2-7, with 9 bases identical to TRBD2. Unmatched junction bases numbered 6, after V lost 3 bases and J lost 0 bases. The CDR3 contains 16 residues. CDR1 is LGHDT and CDR2 is YNNKEL in the germline V gene (reference sequence). CDR3 sequence (DNA): TGTGCCAGCAGCCACCAGACTAGCGGAGTCTCCTACGAGCAGTACTTC. This encodes CASSHQTSGVSYEQYF.

This rearrangement joins TRBV29-1 to TRBJ1-1, with D unresolved. CDR1 is SQVTM, CDR2 ANQGSEA, per germline. The ends were cut back, 8 bases at V and 0 bases at J, with 4 bases in the middle. This CDR3 has 10 residues. This chain's CDR3 is CSSVNTEAFF. CDR3 bases: TGCAGCTCGGTGAACACTGAAGCTTTCTTT.

V gene TRBV7-6 combines with J gene TRBJ2-1, with 9 positions matching TRBD2. The CDR3 is 16 residues long. Trimming took 2 bases from V and 5 from J; bases not matched to a gene: 7. Germline CDR1 is SGHVS and CDR2 is FNYEAQ. The DNA of the CDR3 is TGTGCCAGCAGCTTATATAGCCCTAGCGGGAACAATGAGCAGTTCTTC. Its protein product is CASSLYSPSGNNEQFF.

The chain combines TRBV7-2 with TRBJ2-3; TRBD2 might be the D (6 bases). CDR1 and CDR2 (germline): SGHTA, FQGNSA. The CDR3 has 15 amino acids. The V end was cut by 2 bases, the J end by 0 bases, with 9 bases between. CDR3 sequence reads: CASSLRGTSTDTQYF. In DNA, the CDR3 is TGTGCCAGCAGCTTAAGAGGGACTAGCACAGATACGCAGTATTTT. Filled out from reference TRBV7-2 and TRBJ2-3, the complete variable domain reads GAGVSQSPSNKVTEKGKDVELRCDPISGHTALYWYRQSLGQGLEFLIYFQGNSAPDKSGLPSDRFSAERTGGSVSTLTIQRTQQEDSAVYLCASSLRGTSTDTQYFGPGTRLTVL.

V gene TRBV13 combines with J gene TRBJ1-2; D is unclear. Germline V lookup: CDR1 PRHDT, CDR2 FYEKMQ (reference sequence). V dropped 0 bases and J dropped 6 bases, with 11 bases sitting between them. This CDR3 spans 14 amino acids. CDR3 loop: CASSLGLGTDGYTF. CDR3 nucleotides: TGTGCCAGCAGCTTAGGCCTTGGAACTGATGGCTACACCTTC. Supplemented by reference TRBV13 and TRBJ1-2, the full variable domain reads AAGVIQSPRHLIKEKRETATLKCYPIPRHDTVYWYQQGPGQDPQFLISFYEKMQSDKGSIPDRFSAQQFSDYHSELNMSSLELGDSALYFCASSLGLGTDGYTFGSGTRLTVV.

The chain couples TRBV4-2 to TRBJ1-3, with D unresolved. This CDR3 is 17 amino acids long. V lost 1 base to trimming and J lost 0 bases, with 13 bases between them. The germline CDR1 and CDR2 sequences are LGHNA and YNFKEQ. CDR3 loop: CASSQVSVDPSGNTIYF. CDR3 DNA: TGTGCCAGCAGCCAAGTGTCGGTGGACCCCTCTGGAAACACCATATATTTT.

The chain combines TRBV6-4 with TRBJ1-5; no clear D. The CDR3 has 15 amino acids. From germline, CDR1 is MRHNA and CDR2 SNTAGT. Trimming removed 3 bases from V and 5 bases from J, with 14 bases in between. CDR3 amino acids: CASSEPGPGDQPQHF. The CDR3 DNA is TGTGCCAGCAGTGAACCCGGCCCTGGCGATCAGCCCCAGCATTTT.

This chain connects TRBV6-2 or TRBV6-3 to TRBJ1-5, with 9 bases matching TRBD1. V was clipped by 2 bases and J by 3 bases; unmatched bases: 14. The CDR3 loop spans 19 amino acids. From germline, CDR1 is MNHEY and CDR2 SVGEGT. DNA for the CDR3: TGTGCCAGCAGTTACGACCCCATCTCCCGGGACAGGGCCAATCAGCCCCAGCATTTT. Its protein is CASSYDPISRDRANQPQHF.

V usage is TRBV29-1 and J usage is TRBJ1-2, with D possibly matching TRBD1 (5 bases). The CDR3 is 11 amino acids. The V gene lost 7 bases and the J gene lost 3 bases, with 9 bases spanning the gap. The germline CDR1 and CDR2 sequences are SQVTM and ANQGSEA. CDR3 protein: CSARGHYGYTF. The CDR3 DNA reads as TGCAGCGCAAGGGGCCACTATGGCTACACCTTC. Based on the CDR3 plus reference TRBV29-1 and TRBJ1-2, the full variable domain is SAVISQKPSRDICQRGTSLTIQCQVDSQVTMMFWYRQQPGQSLTLIATANQGSEATYESGFVIDKFPISRPNLTFSTLTVSNMSPEDSSIYLCSARGHYGYTFGSGTRLTVV.

CDR3 protein: CASSLAWGQGTGNTIYF. Written as DNA, the CDR3 is TGTGCCAGCAGCTTAGCGTGGGGACAGGGGACTGGAAACACCATATATTTT. The chain has TRBV11-2 and TRBJ1-3; TRBD1 agrees at 10 bases. CDR1 and CDR2 from the germline V gene are SGHAT and FQNNGV. V lost 1 base and J lost 2; bases outside the gene matches: 5. The CDR3 runs 17 residues.

The chain combines TRBV5-5 with TRBJ2-5; 8 positions agree with TRBD2. Germline V gives CDR1 SGHKS, CDR2 YYEKEE (reference sequence). The J segment lost 4 bases and the V segment lost 5 bases, leaving 10 bases of the junction unmatched. This CDR3 contains 15 residues. CDR3 bases: TGTGCCAGCAGTAACCCGGGGGGGAGAGGAGAGACCCAGTACTTC. Translation: CASSNPGGRGETQYF. Based on the CDR3 plus reference TRBV5-5 and TRBJ2-5, the full variable domain is DAGVTQSPTHLIKTRGQQVTLRCSPISGHKSVSWYQQVLGQGPQFIFQYYEKEERGRGNFPDRFSARQFPNYSSELNVNALLLGDSALYLCASSNPGGRGETQYFGPGTRLLVL.